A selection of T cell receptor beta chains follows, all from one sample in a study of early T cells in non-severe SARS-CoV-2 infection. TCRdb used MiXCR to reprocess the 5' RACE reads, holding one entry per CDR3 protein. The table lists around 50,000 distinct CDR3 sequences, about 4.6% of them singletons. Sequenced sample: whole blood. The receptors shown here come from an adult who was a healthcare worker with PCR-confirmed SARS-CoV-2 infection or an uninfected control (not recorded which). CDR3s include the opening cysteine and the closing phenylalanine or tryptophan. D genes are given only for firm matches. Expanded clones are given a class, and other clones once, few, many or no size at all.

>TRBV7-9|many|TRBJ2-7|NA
CASSYKGEQYF
TGTGCCAGCAGCTACAAAGGCGAGCAGTACTTC
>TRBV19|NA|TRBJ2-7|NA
CASSIDSAATYEQYF
TGTGCCAGTAGTATAGATTCGGCAGCGACCTACGAGCAGTACTTC
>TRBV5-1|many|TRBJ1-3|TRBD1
CASSLLNRGGRNTIYF
TGCGCCAGCAGCTTACTAAACAGGGGCGGAAGAAACACCATATATTTT
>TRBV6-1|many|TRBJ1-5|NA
CASRVGTAGIRGNQPQHF
TGTGCCAGCAGGGTTGGGACGGCTGGCATCCGCGGCAATCAGCCCCAGCATTTT
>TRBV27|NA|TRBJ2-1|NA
CASSSQGVYNEQFF
TGTGCCAGCAGTTCCCAAGGGGTTTACAATGAGCAGTTCTTC
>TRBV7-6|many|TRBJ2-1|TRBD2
CASSLVGGAIYEQFF
TGTGCCAGCAGCTTAGTCGGGGGGGCTATATATGAGCAGTTCTTC
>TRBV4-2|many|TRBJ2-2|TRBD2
CASSQSRDYTTGELFF
TGTGCCAGCAGCCAGAGCCGGGACTATACGACCGGGGAGCTGTTTTTT
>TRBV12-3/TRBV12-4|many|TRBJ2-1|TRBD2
CASSRGLAGASGEQFF
TGTGCCAGCAGCCGGGGACTAGCGGGAGCGAGTGGTGAGCAGTTCTTC
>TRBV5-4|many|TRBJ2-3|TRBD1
CASSPRQGSTDTQYF
TGTGCCAGCAGCCCCCGACAGGGAAGCACAGATACGCAGTATTTT
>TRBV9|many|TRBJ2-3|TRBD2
CASNERGGDTQYF
TGTGCCAGCAATGAGCGGGGCGGAGATACGCAGTATTTT
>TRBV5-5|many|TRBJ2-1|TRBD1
CASSFGQGSYNEQFF
TGTGCCAGCAGCTTTGGACAGGGGTCCTACAATGAGCAGTTCTTC
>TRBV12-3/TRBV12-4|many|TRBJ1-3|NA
CASSLMGLTTIYF
TGTGCCAGCAGTCTAATGGGTCTAACCACCATATATTTT
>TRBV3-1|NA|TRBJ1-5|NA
CASSEQGQPQHF
TGTGCCAGCAGCGAACAGGGACAGCCCCAGCATTTT
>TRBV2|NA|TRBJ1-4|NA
CASEWDSTNEKLFF
TGTGCCAGCGAGTGGGACTCAACTAATGAAAAACTGTTTTTT
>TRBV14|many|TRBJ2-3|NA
CASSQFRGTDTWNTDTQYF
TGTGCCAGCAGCCAATTTCGAGGGACGGACACATGGAACACAGATACGCAGTATTTT
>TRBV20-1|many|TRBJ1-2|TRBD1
CSARRQGADYGYTF
TGCAGTGCTAGAAGGCAGGGGGCTGACTATGGCTACACCTTC
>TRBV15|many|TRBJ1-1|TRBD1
CATSSRGQGSGEAFF
TGTGCCACCAGCAGTAGAGGACAGGGCAGTGGTGAAGCTTTCTTT
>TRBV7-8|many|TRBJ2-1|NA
CASSIVPGNEQFF
TGTGCCAGCAGCATAGTTCCGGGCAATGAGCAGTTCTTC
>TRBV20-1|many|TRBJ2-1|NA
CSAIVTYNEQFF
TGCAGTGCTATAGTGACTTACAATGAGCAGTTCTTC
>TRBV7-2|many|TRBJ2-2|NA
CASSLALRLNTGELFF
TGTGCCAGCAGCTTAGCGTTACGGCTTAACACCGGGGAGCTGTTTTTT
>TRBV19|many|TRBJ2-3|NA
CASKDRTTDTQYF
TGTGCCAGTAAGGATAGGACTACGGATACGCAGTATTTT
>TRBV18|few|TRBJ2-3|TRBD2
CASSPISGRGTDTQYF
TGTGCCAGCTCACCCATTAGCGGGAGAGGGACAGATACGCAGTATTTT
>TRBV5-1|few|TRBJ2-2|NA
CASSLAPGVNTGELFF
TGCGCCAGCAGCTTGGCCCCGGGGGTGAACACCGGGGAGCTGTTTTTT
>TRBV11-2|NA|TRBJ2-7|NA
CASSLVSTDEQYF
TGTGCCAGCAGCTTAGTTTCAACGGACGAGCAGTACTTC
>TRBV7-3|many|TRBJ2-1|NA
CASSLTAQDNNEQFF
TGTGCCAGCAGCTTAACGGCACAGGATAACAATGAGCAGTTCTTC
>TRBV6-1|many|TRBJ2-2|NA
CASSGRQGGGELFF
TGTGCCAGCAGTGGTCGGCAGGGCGGCGGGGAGCTGTTTTTT
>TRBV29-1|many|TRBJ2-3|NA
CSVSTGTDTQYF
TGCAGCGTATCCACAGGGACAGATACGCAGTATTTT
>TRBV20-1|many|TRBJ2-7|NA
CSASGVGITYEQYF
TGCAGTGCTAGCGGGGTAGGGATAACCTACGAGCAGTACTTC
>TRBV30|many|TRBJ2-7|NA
CAWSVQEGDEQYF
TGTGCCTGGAGTGTACAAGAGGGAGACGAGCAGTACTTC
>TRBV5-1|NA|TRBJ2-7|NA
CASSPYDTGHYEQYF
TGCGCCAGCAGCCCGTACGATACAGGGCACTACGAGCAGTACTTC
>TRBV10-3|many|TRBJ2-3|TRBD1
CAISEISPGTGSTDTQYF
TGTGCCATCAGTGAAATATCCCCCGGGACAGGGAGCACAGATACGCAGTATTTT
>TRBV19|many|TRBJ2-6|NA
CASSIMGVGANVLTF
TGTGCCAGTAGTATAATGGGGGTTGGGGCCAACGTCCTGACTTTC
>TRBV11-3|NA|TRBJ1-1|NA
CASSLELNTEAFF
TGTGCCAGCAGCTTAGAACTGAACACTGAAGCTTTCTTT
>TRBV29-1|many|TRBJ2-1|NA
CSVDFGYNEQFF
TGCAGCGTTGATTTCGGATACAATGAGCAGTTCTTC
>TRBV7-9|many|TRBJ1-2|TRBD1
CASSSSSRQGAQGYTF
TGTGCCAGCAGCTCTAGTTCAAGACAGGGGGCGCAAGGCTACACCTTC
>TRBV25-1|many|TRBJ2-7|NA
CASSEYRGRTLRHEQYF
TGTGCCAGCAGTGAATATCGGGGCAGAACGCTAAGGCACGAGCAGTACTTC